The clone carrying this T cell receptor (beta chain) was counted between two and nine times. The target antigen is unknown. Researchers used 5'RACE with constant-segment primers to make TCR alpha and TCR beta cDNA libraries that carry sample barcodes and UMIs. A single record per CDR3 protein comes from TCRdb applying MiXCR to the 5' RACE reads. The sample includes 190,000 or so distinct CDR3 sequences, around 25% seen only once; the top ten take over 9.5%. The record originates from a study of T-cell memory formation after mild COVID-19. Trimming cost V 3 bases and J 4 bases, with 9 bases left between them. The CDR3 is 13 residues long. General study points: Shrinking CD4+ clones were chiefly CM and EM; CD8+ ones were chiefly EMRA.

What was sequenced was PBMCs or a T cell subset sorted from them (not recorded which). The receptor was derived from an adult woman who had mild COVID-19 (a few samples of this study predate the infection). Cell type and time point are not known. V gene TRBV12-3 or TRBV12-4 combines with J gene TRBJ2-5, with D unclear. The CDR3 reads CASSFGFGETQYF. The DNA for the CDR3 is TGTGCCAGCAGTTTTGGGTTTGGAGAGACCCAGTACTTC.